The clone carrying this T cell receptor beta chain showed up just once. The data derive from a study of blood T cell repertoires in COVID-19. Overall study context: Acute-phase and convalescent COVID-19 samples originated in the United States, Italy and Spain. T cells, B-cell-depleted T cells, or PBMCs provided the cDNA or gDNA that served as material.

The CDR3 is 14 residues long. Between the trimmed V and J ends, which lost 3 bases and 0 bases, there was a span of 8 bases. From germline, CDR1 is DFQATT and CDR2 SNEGSKA (reference sequence). In the original processing: Reference gene primer amplification gave estimated nucleated cell counts. Using immunoSEQ multiplex PCR, the repertoire was profiled, and TCRdb retains in-frame clones only, with some absent. V and J calls and clone size are copied from that table; D and trimming were computed from the DNA. In the table there are 210,000 or so clones, approximately 90% of which are singletons. V and J are TRBV20-1 and TRBJ1-4; D is ambiguous. Sequencing used peripheral blood. The sequence was collected from a man aged 30 to 39 with acute or convalescent COVID-19. The CDR3 coding sequence is TGCAGTGCTAGTCCAGTTTCAACTAATGAAAAACTGTTTTTT. Encoded protein: CSASPVSTNEKLFF.